Listed below are T cell receptor beta chains from one sample, sequenced in a study of T-cell reconstitution after alpha-beta-depleted transplantation in children. TCRdb passed the PCR reads through MiXCR, listing each CDR3 protein once. Of 700,000 to 850,000 distinct CDR3 sequences listed, roughly 15% are singletons. The specimen comprised PBMCs, mostly from graft donor cells, sampled 360 days after TCRalphabeta/CD19-depleted stem cell transplant. The receptor source for this set is a male patient aged 5 to 17 who had a stem cell transplant for acute lymphoblastic leukemia, so the T cells may come from the graft donor. The CDR3 runs from the conserved cysteine through the conserved F or W. The D gene is left open where the match is weak. Clone size is given for some rows only: seen once, a few or many times, or a class if the clone is expanded.

clone size	J gene	V gene	D gene	CDR3 DNA	CDR3 protein
few	TRBJ2-5	TRBV10-3	.	TGTGCCATCAGTGAGGAGGGGACATGGGGAGAGACCCAGTACTTC	CAISEEGTWGETQYF
.	TRBJ2-7	TRBV2	.	TGTGCCAGCAGTGACCAAACGGGACTCAGCTCCTACGAGCAGTACTTC	CASSDQTGLSSYEQYF
few	TRBJ2-1	TRBV12-3/TRBV12-4	.	TGTGCCACCCCCCGCCCGGGGCTTCACAATGAGCAGTTCTTC	CATPRPGLHNEQFF
many	TRBJ1-2	TRBV5-1	.	TGCGCCAGCAGAAGGGCCGATAACTATGGCTACACCTTC	CASRRADNYGYTF
.	TRBJ2-5	TRBV18	.	TGTGCCAGCTCGCTCTACAGACAGCGTGAGACCCAGTACTTC	CASSLYRQRETQYF
.	TRBJ2-7	TRBV7-9	.	TGTGCCAGCAGCTTAGTCACAGGAGACTACGAGCAGTACTTC	CASSLVTGDYEQYF
.	TRBJ1-2	TRBV27	TRBD1	TGTGCCAGCAGTTTAGTGGCAGGGGGCAACTATGGCTACACCTTC	CASSLVAGGNYGYTF
.	TRBJ2-7	TRBV5-1	.	TGCGCCAGCAGCTTGGTAGGGGTTCGCACCTACGAGCAGTACTTC	CASSLVGVRTYEQYF
once	TRBJ2-7	TRBV9	TRBD2	TGTGCCAGCAGCGTATTCGCGGGAGAGGGCTACGAGCAGTACTTC	CASSVFAGEGYEQYF
.	TRBJ2-7	TRBV3-1	TRBD1	TGTGCCAGCAGTGTATACAGGGGTACGCAGTACTTC	CASSVYRGTQYF
.	TRBJ2-5	TRBV7-8	TRBD2	TGTGCCAGCAGCCGGATGAGGGTTGCGGCTAGCGGGAAAGAGACCCAGTACTTC	CASSRMRVAASGKETQYF
.	TRBJ2-7	TRBV20-1	TRBD2	TGCAGTGCCCCTGCTTCATGGGGACTAGCGGGCGGAGAGCAGTACTTC	CSAPASWGLAGGEQYF
few	TRBJ2-1	TRBV6-5	.	TGTGCCAGCAGTTACTTTTCGGGTAGCGGCTATAGCTCCTACAATGAGCAGTTCTTC	CASSYFSGSGYSSYNEQFF
many	TRBJ2-1	TRBV20-1	.	TGCAGTGCCACTACTAGTCCCCCCTACAATGAGCAGTTCTTC	CSATTSPPYNEQFF
.	TRBJ2-7	TRBV5-1	TRBD2	TGCGCCAGCAGCTTGGGACTAGCCTCCCCGGGCGTCTACGAGCAGTACTTC	CASSLGLASPGVYEQYF
few	TRBJ2-5	TRBV28	.	TGTGCCAGCAGTTCCGGCCTTTACTTTCCCGCGTTC	CASSSGLYFPAF
.	TRBJ2-1	TRBV4-2	.	TGTGCCAGCAGCCCGGACCTCCCCTGGTACAATGAGCAGTTCTTC	CASSPDLPWYNEQFF
.	TRBJ1-2	TRBV4-1	.	TGCGCCAGCAGCCAGGCCGGGACATCTAACGGGAACTATGGCTACACCTTC	CASSQAGTSNGNYGYTF
.	TRBJ1-6	TRBV5-1	.	TGCGCCAGCAAACCGCAAACCAGGACCGGATCACTCTATAATTCACCCCTCCACTTT	CASKPQTRTGSLYNSPLHF
few	TRBJ2-1	TRBV5-1	TRBD1	TGCGCCAGCAGCCGCGGGACAGGAGGGGGCAATGAGCAGTTCTTC	CASSRGTGGGNEQFF
.	TRBJ2-5	TRBV10-3	.	TGTGCCATCAGTGCCCCTTTGACAGGAACACAAGAGACCCAGTACTTC	CAISAPLTGTQETQYF
.	TRBJ2-1	TRBV7-7	.	TGTGCCAGCAGCTTAGATCCGGGGACGGGTGAGCAGTTCTTC	CASSLDPGTGEQFF
few	TRBJ1-1	TRBV7-2	.	TGTGCCAGCAGCTTCGTGGGGGGCCCTGAAGCTTTCTTT	CASSFVGGPEAFF
few	TRBJ1-1	TRBV29-1	.	TGCAGCGTTCAGAGGAACACTGAAGCTTTCTTT	CSVQRNTEAFF
many	TRBJ1-5	TRBV5-1	.	TGCGCCAGCAGCTTGGTGGCGGGGGTGGGTCAGCCCCAGCATTTT	CASSLVAGVGQPQHF
few	TRBJ2-4	TRBV12-3/TRBV12-4	TRBD1	TGTGCCAGCAGTTCAGGGGGCCTGGCCAAAAACATTCAGTACTTC	CASSSGGLAKNIQYF